A single sample is the source of the 30 T cell receptor beta chains below, sequenced in a study of shared clonotypes between healthy human individuals. Naive CD8 cells, CD45RO-negative and positively selected for CCR7, excluded terminally differentiated effector memory CD45RA+ cells. Assay: immunoSEQ multiplex PCR; the TCRdb copy retains only in-frame clones and omits some. Among 600,000 or so clones listed, 95% to 98% were seen once. The sample taken for sequencing was naive CD8+ T cells sorted from blood. The receptors here all came from a man between 25 and 39 years old in good health.

This chain links TRBV6-5 with TRBJ2-5; 7 positions match TRBD2. V shed 10 bases and J 1 base; nucleotides not matched to a gene: 6. The length of the CDR3 is 13 residues. Germline lookup yields CDR1 MNHEY and CDR2 SVGAGI. CDR3 region: CATGLAVQETQYF. The CDR3 coding sequence is TGTGCCACCGGGCTAGCGGTCCAAGAGACCCAGTACTTC.

The rearrangement uses TRBV19 and TRBJ1-5; unclear D gene. The CDR3 sequence is 16 residues long. Germline assignment: CDR1 LNHDA and CDR2 SQIVND (reference sequence). Trimming took off 6 bases at V and 0 bases at J, with 15 bases between the two ends. The CDR3 DNA reads as TGTGCCAGTAGCCCTCCCGGTTCTCATAGCAATCAGCCCCAGCATTTT. This gives the protein CASSPPGSHSNQPQHF.

The chain employs TRBV9 and TRBJ2-3, with D possibly TRBD2 on 5 matching bases. Trimming pared 0 bases from V and 1 base from J, leaving 15 bases between. There are 17 residues in the CDR3. Germline lookup yields CDR1 SGDLS and CDR2 YYNGEE. The DNA for the CDR3 is TGTGCCAGCAGCGTAGATGCCCTAGGTAGCGGCACAGATACGCAGTATTTT. Its protein product is CASSVDALGSGTDTQYF.

The genes are TRBV29-1 and TRBJ2-2; D uncertain. Deletions cut 4 bases from V and 7 bases from J, with 7 bases between. The CDR3 runs 11 residues. Germline V gene lookup returns CDR1 SQVTM and CDR2 ANQGSEA. The CDR3 DNA sequence: TGCAGCGTTGTAGAGTTCGGGGAGCTGTTTTTT. Protein product: CSVVEFGELFF.

The chain links TRBV5-5 to TRBJ2-1, with unresolved D. There are 15 residues in the CDR3. Trimming took off 0 bases at V and 7 bases at J, with 14 bases between the two ends. CDR1 and CDR2 from the germline V gene are SGHKS and YYEKEE (reference sequence). Written as DNA, the CDR3 is TGTGCCAGCAGCTTGGGACGCAAAGCAACTAATGAGCAGTTCTTC. Its translation is CASSLGRKATNEQFF.

This clone has only one observation. The rearrangement joins TRBV6-1 to TRBJ1-1; 7 bases match TRBD1. Trimming removed 3 bases from V and 8 bases from J; junction bases left unmatched: 6. In germline, CDR1 is MNHNS, CDR2 SASEGT. The CDR3 spans 13 residues. The chain's CDR3 is CASSDTGVSEAFF. For the CDR3, the DNA is TGTGCCAGCAGTGATACAGGGGTCTCCGAAGCTTTCTTT.

The chain joins TRBV6-5 to TRBJ2-7, with 10 nucleotides matching TRBD2. Germline CDR1 MNHEY, CDR2 SVGAGI. CDR3 size: 15 residues. With 6 bases clipped from V and 0 bases from J, the junction kept 5 bases outside the gene matches. The DNA for the CDR3 is TGTGCCAGCAGGTCTAGCGGGGGACGCTCCTACGAGCAGTACTTC. This translates into CASRSSGGRSYEQYF.

The V gene is TRBV7-9, the J gene TRBJ1-5; tentative D call: TRBD1 (5 bases). This CDR3 has 15 amino acids. The V end lost 0 bases, the J end lost 6 bases, and 12 bases lay between the germline ends. Germline V lookup: CDR1 SEHNR, CDR2 FQNEAQ (reference sequence). The CDR3 DNA follows: TGTGCCAGCAGCTTAGCGGGGGAGGGATTTCAGCCCCAGCATTTT. Encoded protein: CASSLAGEGFQPQHF.

The chain employs TRBV4-3 and TRBJ1-2; D perhaps matches TRBD1 (6 bases). Per germline, CDR1 LGHNA and CDR2 YSLEER. Trimming pared 3 bases from V and 7 bases from J, leaving 18 bases between. CDR3 length: 15 residues. The CDR3 region is CASSHPVGGGGGYTF. The CDR3 nucleotides read TGCGCCAGCAGCCACCCCGTCGGCGGGGGCGGTGGCTACACCTTC.

J is TRBJ2-3 and V is TRBV13; TRBD2 matches 7 bases. Germline lookup yields CDR1 PRHDT and CDR2 FYEKMQ (reference sequence). Losses at the gene ends were 5 bases for V and 0 bases for J; bases not matched to a gene: 8. The CDR3 length is 16 residues. Here the CDR3 DNA reads TGTGCCAGCAGCCCCTTGGGGAGGGGAAGCACAGATACGCAGTATTTT. Translated: CASSPLGRGSTDTQYF.

The CDR3 bases are TGTGCCAGCCTGCGAGAGAACACAGATACGCAGTATTTT. Translating gives CASLRENTDTQYF. The chain couples TRBV7-9 to TRBJ2-3, with unresolved D. V was trimmed by 8 bases and J by 2 bases, leaving 11 bases between them. The germline gives CDR1 SEHNR, CDR2 FQNEAQ (reference sequence). This CDR3 has 13 residues.

This chain connects TRBV29-1 to TRBJ1-2; 9 positions match TRBD1. Germline V gene sequence: CDR1 SQVTM, CDR2 ANQGSEA. The CDR3 spans 14 residues. V shed 7 bases and J 4 bases; nucleotides not matched to a gene: 10. The CDR3 region is CSAQPTTGGYGYTF. CDR3 nucleotides: TGCAGCGCCCAACCGACGACAGGGGGCTATGGCTACACCTTC.

The J gene is TRBJ2-1, the V gene TRBV5-6; TRBD2 matches at 8 bases. The V gene end was trimmed by 2 bases and the J gene end by 4 bases; junction bases not matched to a gene: 8. Germline assignment: CDR1 SGHDT and CDR2 YYEEEE. The length of the CDR3 is 16 residues. CDR3 in amino acids: CASSLDSGVGYNEQFF. The CDR3 nucleotides read TGTGCCAGCAGCTTAGATAGCGGGGTGGGTTACAATGAGCAGTTCTTC.

The rearrangement joins TRBV21-1 to TRBJ2-1; the table's D gene call, TRBD2, was not cross checked with the DNA. TRBV21-1 is given as a pseudogene. This CDR3 spans 13 amino acids. The CDR3 DNA follows: TGTGCCCCGGATGGAGAACCCTACAATGAGCAGTTCTTC. Protein: CAPDGEPYNEQFF.

This chain links TRBV9 with TRBJ2-7; TRBD1 or TRBD2 may be the D gene (5 bases each). CDR1 and CDR2 (germline): SGDLS, YYNGEE. V shed 4 bases and J shed 4 bases, with 15 bases lying between them. This CDR3 spans 14 amino acids. The CDR3 nucleotides are TGTGCCAGCAGCCCCCTCGGGACCGATTACGAGCAGTACTTC. Amino acids: CASSPLGTDYEQYF.

The chain uses TRBV2 and TRBJ1-1; no firm D call. The CDR3 has 14 residues. The germline V gene has CDR1 SNHLY and CDR2 FYNNEI. Trimming removed 3 bases from V and 2 bases from J, with 10 bases in between. The CDR3: CASSDSPDNTEAFF. CDR3 nucleotide sequence: TGTGCCAGCAGTGATAGCCCGGATAACACTGAAGCTTTCTTT.

This chain joins TRBV10-3 and TRBJ2-2; unclear D gene. Germline V gene data show CDR1 as ENHRY and CDR2 as SYGVKD. The CDR3 is 13 amino acids. Trimming took off 0 bases at V and 8 bases at J, with 7 bases between the two ends. The CDR3: CAISESVAGELFF. CDR3 DNA sequence: TGTGCCATCAGTGAGTCGGTGGCAGGGGAGCTGTTTTTT.

The chain has TRBV4-1 and TRBJ1-1, with a tentative D call TRBD1 (6 bases). V was trimmed by 6 bases and J by 1 base, leaving 12 bases between them. Germline CDR1 and CDR2: MGHRA and YSYEKL. This CDR3 contains 14 residues. The CDR3: CASRVLQGNTEAFF. For the CDR3, the DNA is TGCGCCAGCAGGGTCCTACAGGGGAACACTGAAGCTTTCTTT.

This chain connects TRBV27 to TRBJ1-4; D unresolved. Trimming removed 6 bases at V and 2 bases at J, with 13 bases between. Germline loops: CDR1 MNHEY, CDR2 SMNVEV (reference sequence). The CDR3 runs to 15 residues. As DNA, the CDR3 is TGTGCCAGCAGGGGAGGGTCGAGCACTAATGAAAAACTGTTTTTT. Its translation: CASRGGSSTNEKLFF. Complete variable domain (other parts from reference TRBV27 and TRBJ1-4): EAQVTQNPRYLITVTGKKLTVTCSQNMNHEYMSWYRQDPGLGLRQIYYSMNVEVTDKGDVPEGYKVSRKEKRNFPLILESPSPNQTSLYFCASRGGSSTNEKLFFGSGTQLSVL.

This clone was counted once. The rearrangement links TRBV7-9 to TRBJ2-7; possible D gene TRBD2, 7 bases. Germline V gene sequence: CDR1 SEHNR, CDR2 FQNEAQ (reference sequence). Trimming removed 5 bases at V and 0 bases at J, with 20 bases between. The CDR3 is made up of 17 amino acids. The CDR3: CASSRGDGGQNSYEQYF. CDR3 nucleotide sequence: TGTGCCAGCAGCCGGGGGGATGGTGGACAGAACTCCTACGAGCAGTACTTC.

The chain carries TRBV30 and TRBJ2-2, with D uncertain. CDR1 is GTSNPN and CDR2 is SVGIG in the germline V gene (reference sequence). Trimming took off 4 bases at V and 6 bases at J, with 6 bases between the two ends. CDR3 length: 11 amino acids. The CDR3 DNA is TGTGCCTGGAATAGCCCCGGGGAGCTGTTTTTT. It translates to CAWNSPGELFF.

DNA of the CDR3: TGTGCCAGCACCGAGGGAAAGAGAAAACTGTTTTTT. It codes for CASTEGKRKLFF. The genes are TRBV6-1 and TRBJ1-4; no firm D call. Germline loops: CDR1 MNHNS, CDR2 SASEGT. This CDR3 comprises 12 residues. V was pared by 7 bases and J by 10 bases, with 13 bases between.

The chain combines TRBV4-1 with TRBJ2-4, with D hard to call. The CDR3 consists of 15 residues. The germline CDR1 and CDR2 sequences are MGHRA and YSYEKL. V shed 3 bases and J shed 5 bases, with 14 bases lying between them. This chain's CDR3 is CASSHPGRVENIQYF. CDR3 coding DNA: TGCGCCAGCAGCCACCCCGGAAGGGTTGAAAACATTCAGTACTTC.

The rearrangement uses TRBV28 and TRBJ1-1; 10 bases are a match to TRBD1. The CDR3 spans 18 residues. Germline lookup yields CDR1 MDHEN and CDR2 SYDVKM. V dropped 7 bases and J dropped 1; count of bases not matched to a gene: 15. The CDR3 spells CASTTRLGQGLTNTEAFF. Written as DNA, the CDR3 is TGTGCCAGCACCACGAGGTTGGGACAGGGGTTAACGAACACTGAAGCTTTCTTT.

The chain couples TRBV15 to TRBJ2-7; D is possibly TRBD2 (6 bases). CDR3 length: 13 residues. Germline values: CDR1 LNHNV, CDR2 YYDKDF (reference sequence). Trimming took 5 bases from V and 4 from J, leaving 12 bases between them. Here the CDR3 DNA reads TGTGCCACCAGCCCTCGGAGGGGTTACGAGCAGTACTTC. It specifies CATSPRRGYEQYF.

The J gene is TRBJ2-1, the V gene TRBV28; D is possibly TRBD1 (5 bases). This CDR3 region has 16 residues. Germline assignment: CDR1 MDHEN and CDR2 SYDVKM. V lost 2 bases and J 4 bases, leaving 15 bases between the germline ends. The CDR3 DNA reads TGTGCCAGCAGTTTACCCAGGGATCTACCTTACAATGAGCAGTTCTTC. Its translation: CASSLPRDLPYNEQFF.

CDR3 nucleotides: TGTGCCAGCAGCTTGGGACAGGGGGAGGGGAGCTCCTACGAGCAGTACTTC. Translated, it gives CASSLGQGEGSSYEQYF. V is TRBV9 and J is TRBJ2-7, with TRBD1 matching over 11 bases. V lost 4 bases to trimming and J lost 0 bases; unmatched junction nucleotides: 9. Looked up from germline, CDR1 is SGDLS and CDR2 is YYNGEE. The length of the CDR3 is 17 residues.

V is TRBV14 and J is TRBJ2-7; D gene unclear. The V end lost 1 base, the J end lost 5 bases, and 6 bases lay between the germline ends. Germline CDR1 and CDR2: SGHDN and FVKESK. The CDR3 is made up of 12 amino acids. This chain's CDR3 is CASSQGYNEQYF. The DNA of the CDR3 is TGTGCCAGCAGCCAAGGGTATAACGAGCAGTACTTC.

The chain's CDR3 is CASSLSRPGETQYF. The CDR3 DNA follows: TGTGCCAGCAGTTTATCACGCCCGGGAGAGACCCAGTACTTC. The chain uses TRBV27 and TRBJ2-5; D is unclear. V lost 0 bases and J lost 4, with 9 bases in between. The CDR3 is made up of 14 amino acids. Germline-derived CDR1 and CDR2 are MNHEY and SMNVEV (reference sequence).

The chain is built from TRBV11-2 and TRBJ2-7, with D tentatively TRBD1 (6 bases). V lost 0 bases and J 2 bases, leaving 8 bases between the germline ends. CDR3 length equals 14 residues. The germline V gene has CDR1 SGHAT and CDR2 FQNNGV. CDR3 coding DNA: TGTGCCAGCAGCTTAGAACAGGGAACCTACGAGCAGTACTTC. Encoded protein: CASSLEQGTYEQYF.